The sequence of this TCR beta chain was determined in a study of beta chain features in type 1 diabetes (dated by TCRdb to 2017 to 2018). Concerning the study at large: Mean age, gender distribution, total cell number and subset yield were not different between patients and healthy donors. A total of 90 million to 140 million sorted cells were examined across all samples, and RNA yield correlated strongly with the number of cells per subset. The study compared the TCRB repertoires of sorted circulating CD4+ T cell subsets in recently diagnosed type 1 diabetes patients with those in matched healthy donors. Naive and central memory subsets were obtained from all 30 or so donors, but regulatory and stem cell-like memory subsets were isolated from only 8 patients and roughly eight healthy donors.

A note on this clone: What antigen it recognizes has not been identified. No base-level quality is on record; no much larger clone is a single base apart.

General study outcomes and caveats: PCR might favor shorter templates, but patient and control samples were amplified and corrected together, so any skew would affect both groups equally. HLA sub-analyses involved small numbers of individuals, so any influence of HLA type on TCRB rearrangement remained unresolved. At VDJ recombination sites, type 1 diabetes patients had fewer insertions and more deleted nucleotides, which implies abnormalities in thymic rearrangement. A moderate but significant shortening of TCRB CDR3 length was observed in type 1 diabetes patients in all four CD4+ subsets. Naive, central memory and regulatory TCRB repertoires appeared to be more alike among patients than among healthy donors. Sequencing cDNA rather than genomic DNA could over-represent highly expressing activated cells, although activation and CD3 levels did not differ between groups.

The entire amount of isolated RNA was reverse transcribed using the High Capacity cDNA Reverse Transcription Kit, so the sequenced TCRB transcripts were expressed ones. Naive, central memory and regulatory T cell samples underwent deep immunoSEQ sequencing, averaging around 4 million total reads per sample. Sorted cells were lysed in RLT buffer, and RNA was extracted using DNase-treated RNeasy Micro or Mini kits according to cell number. To prevent cross-contamination, each cell subset was processed individually, whereas patient and healthy donor samples were processed jointly. The immunoSEQ multiplex PCR was used to amplify TCRB sequences from cDNA, generating 87-bp fragments that spanned the CDR3 region. Sequencing of the amplicons was performed on the Illumina HiSeq platform. As for how the authors treated the data: PCR bias was corrected computationally using synthetic template baselines, and reads within Hamming distance 2 were collapsed, with unmergeable singletons discarded. By aligning reads against IMGT, V, D and J genes, CDR3 length, and insertions or deletions at six rearrangement sites were assigned. Within each subset, clonotype counts were normalized to sorted cell number, after which true diversity and Gini coefficients were computed with the tcR R package. The overlap coefficient, calculated on TCRB nucleotide sequences, was used to quantify repertoire sharing. As a proxy for the pre-selection repertoire, out-of-frame TCRB sequences from naive cells were analyzed. Entries here come from immuneACCESS through TCRdb and include only in-frame sequences with V and J called. Some clones fail to appear in such tables; in the studies checked, an unresolved V gene covers under half of the shortfall, and the cause of the remainder is unknown. That table furnishes V, J and clone size, whereas the DNA furnished D and trimming. The sample has 350,000 to 450,000 clones on record, about 15% of them singletons. The top ten constitute about 0.04% of the sample.

Via the germline V gene, CDR1 is SGHAT and CDR2 FQNNGV. V is shortened by 1 base, J by 8 bases, and the region joining them spans 18 bases. The CDR3 goes from the cysteine to the phenylalanine over 16 residues. The read is trimmed to its CDR3 DNA, 48 bases read in frame from base 1. Each donor gave one peripheral blood draw, approximately 120 mL on average, collected into heparinised tubes. Naive, central memory, regulatory and stem cell-like memory CD4+ T cells were sorted on a BD FACSAria II using a panel including CD45RO, CCR7, CD25, CD127, CD95 and CD27. Every sorted population had a purity above 95%. PBMCs were isolated immediately by Lymphoprep density gradient centrifugation and stained directly without culture. So that batch effects would be minimized, each experiment stained and sorted samples in pairs, pairing one healthy donor with one patient.

The TCR comes from a young man in good health. Here the chain combines TRBV11-2 and TRBJ2-1, with the D gene not confidently named. The sequenced sample was naive CD4+ T cells from blood. The label giving this sample's cell subset or site can be read as: true naive CD4+ T cells. Here is the DNA: TGTGCCAGCAGCTTAGCGCTCGGCATCCAGATGGATGAGCAGTTCTTC. The translation is CASSLALGIQMDEQFF.